This T cell receptor (beta chain) originates from a study of blood T cell repertoires in COVID-19. In the study overall: Samples came from the United States, Italy and Spain, spanning acute and convalescent COVID-19. PBMCs, B-cell-depleted T cells, or T cells were the source of the cDNA or gDNA that made up the material.

Study processing details: Estimation of nucleated cell counts was performed using reference gene primer amplification. Here immunoSEQ multiplex PCR was the method, and the copy in TCRdb shows in-frame clones only, minus some. V, J and clone size are taken as reported in that table, and D and trimming were inferred from the DNA itself. This table holds about 100,000 clones, around four fifths found once. CDR3 length equals 16 residues. Trimming took off 3 bases at V and 0 bases at J, with 11 bases between the two ends. Germline V lookup: CDR1 LNHDA, CDR2 SQIVND (reference sequence). The chain uses TRBV19 and TRBJ1-4; D call uncertain. This TCR derives from a man between 50 and 59 years old with active or convalescent COVID-19. Material for sequencing was peripheral blood. The CDR3 is CASSISRHSTNEKLFF. The CDR3 region has the DNA TGTGCCAGTAGTATTAGTAGACACTCAACTAATGAAAAACTGTTTTTT.